The rows below give T cell receptor beta chains drawn from one sample of a study of T-cell memory formation after mild COVID-19. TCRdb recomputed calls from the 5' RACE reads with MiXCR, one row per CDR3 protein. This table holds approximately 100,000 distinct CDR3 sequences, around 10% found once. Sample: PBMCs or a T cell subset sorted from them (not recorded which). These receptor sequences come from a young man who had mild COVID-19 (a few samples of this study predate the infection). Cell type and time point are not known. Both conserved end residues are part of each CDR3. The order of the fields is V gene, D gene, J gene, clone size, CDR3 protein, CDR3 DNA. D genes are given only for firm matches. For some rows the clone size is stated as once, few or many, or as a class when expanded; others skip it.

>TRBV28|NA|TRBJ2-1|few
CASRRGVGYNEQFF
TGTGCCAGCAGGAGGGGGGTGGGTTACAATGAGCAGTTCTTC
>TRBV7-2|NA|TRBJ1-1|NA
CASSFIGGRGTEAFF
TGTGCCAGCAGCTTTATCGGGGGTCGAGGCACTGAAGCTTTCTTT
>TRBV9|NA|TRBJ1-4|NA
CASSVEATNEKLFF
TGTGCCAGCAGCGTAGAAGCAACTAATGAAAAACTGTTTTTT
>TRBV9|NA|TRBJ2-1|NA
CASSAMGALSYNEQFF
TGTGCCAGCAGCGCAATGGGGGCTCTCTCCTACAATGAGCAGTTCTTC
>TRBV15|TRBD1|TRBJ2-3|few
CATVPGTDITDTQYF
TGTGCCACCGTCCCCGGGACAGACATCACAGATACGCAGTATTTT
>TRBV7-3|NA|TRBJ1-1|few
CASSVKGGGTEAFF
TGTGCCAGCAGCGTAAAAGGCGGTGGCACTGAAGCTTTCTTT
>TRBV10-3|TRBD2|TRBJ2-7|NA
CAVRASPSGGSYEQYF
TGTGCCGTACGTGCCAGTCCTAGCGGGGGGTCCTACGAGCAGTACTTC
>TRBV4-2|NA|TRBJ2-7|NA
CASSQVATFRESYEQYF
TGTGCCAGCAGCCAAGTAGCTACCTTTAGGGAATCCTACGAGCAGTACTTC
>TRBV2|TRBD1|TRBJ2-6|NA
CASGLDRASGANVLTF
TGTGCCAGCGGCTTGGACAGGGCCTCTGGGGCCAACGTCCTGACTTTC
>TRBV6-2/TRBV6-3|NA|TRBJ1-6|few
CASGRTLSPLHF
TGTGCCAGCGGCCGTACTCTTTCACCCCTCCACTTT
>TRBV20-1|NA|TRBJ2-1|many
CSASSTFDYNEQFF
TGCAGTGCCTCGTCGACTTTCGACTACAATGAGCAGTTCTTC
>TRBV11-1|NA|TRBJ2-4|NA
CASSPGLSNIQYF
TGTGCCAGCAGCCCGGGACTCTCAAACATTCAGTACTTC
>TRBV7-2|TRBD1|TRBJ2-7|few
CASRGTGHYEQYF
TGTGCCAGCAGAGGGACAGGTCACTACGAGCAGTACTTC
>TRBV20-1|TRBD2|TRBJ2-1|many
CSASPAGGVIEQFF
TGCAGTGCTAGCCCAGCGGGGGGGGTGATTGAGCAGTTCTTC
>TRBV11-2|NA|TRBJ1-6|few
CASSLASWGQPYNSPLHF
TGTGCCAGCAGCTTAGCCTCTTGGGGGCAGCCCTATAATTCACCCCTCCACTTT
>TRBV7-9|NA|TRBJ2-7|few
CASSAQGDTWHF
TGTGCCAGCAGCGCGCAGGGCGACACTTGGCACTTC
>TRBV7-2|NA|TRBJ1-2|NA
CASSFSRGERRGYTF
TGTGCCAGCAGCTTTAGCAGGGGAGAGCGGAGGGGCTACACCTTC
>TRBV12-3/TRBV12-4|TRBD2|TRBJ2-3|NA
CASSFSAGGFMRTDTQYF
TGTGCCAGCAGTTTTTCAGCGGGGGGGTTTATGAGAACAGATACGCAGTATTTT
>TRBV6-5|NA|TRBJ2-2|many
CASSYPGIGELFF
TGTGCCAGCAGTTACCCGGGGATCGGGGAGCTGTTTTTT
>TRBV4-2|NA|TRBJ2-2|NA
CASSQRRGWVLDTGELFF
TGTGCCAGCAGCCAAAGAAGGGGGTGGGTACTAGACACCGGGGAGCTGTTTTTT
>TRBV29-1|TRBD1|TRBJ2-7|NA
CSVTALGQGRRITYEQYF
TGCAGCGTCACCGCCCTGGGACAGGGCCGTAGAATTACCTACGAGCAGTACTTC
>TRBV6-2/TRBV6-3|NA|TRBJ1-5|few
CASRGGQSNQPQHF
TGTGCCAGCAGGGGCGGACAGTCCAATCAGCCCCAGCATTTT
>TRBV7-9|TRBD1|TRBJ1-1|NA
CASSQGTGMNTEAFF
TGTGCCAGCAGCCAAGGGACAGGGATGAACACTGAAGCTTTCTTT
>TRBV4-3|NA|TRBJ2-5|NA
CASSQDWTEETQYF
TGCGCCAGCAGCCAAGACTGGACAGAAGAGACCCAGTACTTC
>TRBV7-9|NA|TRBJ2-7|NA
CASSLYRAPGFEQYF
TGTGCCAGCAGCCTCTACCGGGCCCCCGGATTCGAGCAGTACTTC
>TRBV9|TRBD2|TRBJ2-3|many
CASSPGTSGGPTDTQYF
TGTGCCAGCAGCCCCGGGACTAGCGGGGGGCCCACAGATACGCAGTATTTT
>TRBV14|NA|TRBJ1-1|NA
CASSPNGVEAFF
TGTGCCAGCAGCCCGAACGGGGTTGAAGCTTTCTTT
>TRBV10-3|NA|TRBJ2-7|few
CAISDGQGDEQYF
TGTGCCATCAGTGACGGCCAGGGTGACGAGCAGTACTTC
>TRBV6-2/TRBV6-3|NA|TRBJ2-5|NA
CASSLTDREETQYF
TGTGCCAGCAGCCTTACGGATCGGGAAGAGACCCAGTACTTC
>TRBV5-1|NA|TRBJ1-5|NA
CASSTGTANQPQHF
TGCGCCAGCAGCACCGGGACGGCGAATCAGCCCCAGCATTTT
>TRBV6-5|NA|TRBJ2-5|many
CASIGYQETQYF
TGTGCCAGCATTGGGTACCAAGAGACCCAGTACTTC
>TRBV14|NA|TRBJ1-1|NA
CASSQIELDAEAFF
TGTGCCAGCAGCCAAATAGAGTTGGACGCTGAAGCTTTCTTT
>TRBV13|TRBD1|TRBJ2-3|few
CASSLVATGGSYSTDTQYF
TGTGCCAGCAGCCTCGTTGCGACAGGGGGATCTTATAGCACAGATACGCAGTATTTT
>TRBV29-1|NA|TRBJ2-4|many
CSVEDLQGKPENIQYF
TGCAGCGTTGAAGATCTTCAGGGGAAGCCAGAAAACATTCAGTACTTC
>TRBV4-3|TRBD1|TRBJ2-7|NA
CASSSGTGVYEQYF
TGCGCCAGCAGCTCCGGGACAGGGGTCTACGAGCAGTACTTC
>TRBV6-1|TRBD1|TRBJ2-1|few
CASSDSGGYNEQFF
TGTGCCAGCAGTGATTCAGGGGGCTACAATGAGCAGTTCTTC
>TRBV7-6|TRBD2|TRBJ2-1|few
CASSLGLGINEQFF
TGTGCCAGCAGCTTGGGACTAGGGATCAATGAGCAGTTCTTC
>TRBV6-5|TRBD1|TRBJ1-1|few
CASSYGTGSSAEAFF
TGTGCCAGCAGTTACGGGACAGGGAGTTCAGCTGAAGCTTTCTTT
>TRBV3-1|NA|TRBJ2-1|NA
CASSPDFLGGKSYNEQFF
TGTGCCAGCAGCCCGGATTTTTTAGGGGGGAAATCCTACAATGAGCAGTTCTTC
>TRBV6-5|TRBD1|TRBJ2-7|NA
CASRQGIGTYEQYF
TGTGCCAGCCGACAGGGAATAGGGACCTACGAGCAGTACTTC
>TRBV14|NA|TRBJ1-2|few
CASSRWGRSYGYTF
TGTGCCAGCAGCCGATGGGGTAGGAGCTATGGCTACACCTTC
>TRBV7-7|NA|TRBJ2-2|many
CASSLAPGGQSTGELFF
TGTGCCAGCAGCTTAGCCCCCGGGGGGCAGAGCACCGGGGAGCTGTTTTTT
>TRBV27|NA|TRBJ1-5|NA
CASSQGMYNQPQHF
TGTGCCAGCAGTCAAGGGATGTACAATCAGCCCCAGCATTTT
>TRBV4-3|NA|TRBJ2-7|few
CASSQDGTYEQYF
TGCGCCAGCAGCCAAGATGGCACATACGAGCAGTACTTC
>TRBV6-2/TRBV6-3|NA|TRBJ2-7|few
CASSRSSYEQYF
TGTGCCAGCAGCCGGAGCTCCTACGAGCAGTACTTC
>TRBV5-1|TRBD1|TRBJ1-1|few
CASSRDRGLRTEAFF
TGCGCCAGCAGCAGAGACAGGGGGCTTCGAACTGAAGCTTTCTTT
>TRBV3-1|NA|TRBJ1-1|many
CASSQENYRYTEAFF
TGTGCCAGCAGCCAAGAAAACTACAGATACACTGAAGCTTTCTTT
>TRBV6-2/TRBV6-3|NA|TRBJ1-5|few
CASSAGGNQPQHF
TGTGCCAGCAGTGCAGGGGGCAATCAGCCCCAGCATTTT
>TRBV29-1|TRBD1|TRBJ2-7|NA
CSVMTGGSYEQYF
TGCAGCGTGATGACAGGGGGGTCCTACGAGCAGTACTTC
>TRBV6-2/TRBV6-3|NA|TRBJ1-1|many
CASSYLGPEAFF
TGTGCCAGCAGTTACCTGGGTCCTGAAGCTTTCTTT
>TRBV7-6|TRBD1|TRBJ2-2|NA
CASSRGTGYTGELFF
TGTGCCAGCAGCCGCGGGACAGGGTATACCGGGGAGCTGTTTTTT